The clone carrying this T cell receptor beta chain appeared a few times. As yet, its antigen is unknown. The data were taken from a study of memory CD4+ T cells and cytomegalovirus serostatus. Study-level information: Of the healthy Belgian adults, under 10 were CMV seropositive and more than 20 seronegative. General study results and limits: The CMV-associated TCR signature appears largely within the CD4+ memory repertoire.

Methods used by the authors: After removing out-of-frame reads, approximately 2 million distinct TCRbeta sequences remained. This table comes from immunoSEQ multiplex PCR, and its TCRdb copy is limited to in-frame clones, with some not included. V and J calls plus clone size are reproduced from that table; the DNA served to infer D and trimming. The repertoire holds 41,000 or so clones, 79% seen once, with approximately 0.8% in the top ten. The sort gate was single viable CD3+CD4+CD8-CD45RO+ cells for memory CD4+ T cells. Serostatus was set by detecting CMV pp150, pp28, p38, p52 IgG. V was trimmed by 5 bases and J by 2 bases, leaving 9 bases between them. The CDR3 loop spans 13 amino acids. Germline V gene sequence: CDR1 SNHLY, CDR2 FYNNEI.

The sequenced sample consisted of memory CD4+ T cells from blood. This chain connects TRBV2 to TRBJ1-1; the D is unclear. The TCR sequence derives from an adult in good health and CMV-seronegative. This CDR3 reads CASSTNLNTEAFF. The CDR3 DNA reads TGTGCCAGCAGTACGAACTTAAACACTGAAGCTTTCTTT.